The clone carrying this T cell receptor (beta chain) was counted at least ten times. Its antigen is not identified. The data are from a study of post-analysis software for immune sequencing data. Study-wide background: The cohort encompassed relapsing-remitting, secondary progressive and progressive-relapsing multiple sclerosis disease courses.

Researchers reported that TCR beta cDNA libraries carried unique molecular identifiers. TCRdb re-called the PCR reads through MiXCR, storing one row per CDR3 protein. Among hundreds of thousands of distinct CDR3 sequences listed, less than 35% were seen once. Study outcomes and limitations: Analysis by F measure revealed that same-batch samples clustered strongly together.

Material for sequencing was blood. This TCR came from a girl aged 5 to 17 with multiple sclerosis.

The CDR3 loop is CASSHKWRETQYF. The CDR3 nucleotides read TGTGCCAGCAGCCACAAATGGAGAGAGACCCAGTACTTC. V usage is TRBV14 and J usage is TRBJ2-5; no reliable D call. Per the germline V gene, CDR1 is SGHDN and CDR2 is FVKESK. This CDR3 has 13 residues. The germline V and J ends were trimmed by 3 bases and 4 bases, with 9 bases remaining between them.